This T cell receptor beta chain was obtained from a study of shared clonotypes between healthy human individuals. Study-level background: Three CD4 naive, three CD4 memory, two CD8 naive and one CD8 memory plate were used per donor.

The table lists this clone with a count of one. Antigen: not known. Germline CDR1 reads SGHAT; CDR2 reads FQNNGV. Trimming took 3 bases from V and 3 from J; bases not matched to a gene: 12. The CDR3 length is 18 residues. Study-level findings and limits: For naive CD4 cells, roughly 5% of clonotypes were shared across a few donors. Richness estimates generally favored naive over memory subsets. Lower generation probabilities were found for non-shared clonotypes than for those shared by all four donors.

Produced via immunoSEQ multiplex PCR; TCRdb's table is partial and in-frame only. The sample lists about 580,000 clones, 95% to 98% occurring once. Terminally differentiated effector memory CD45RA+ cells were left out of the naive CD8 fraction, which was CD45RO-negative and positively selected for CCR7. This clonotype originated in a man aged 30 to 39 in good health. The material sequenced was naive CD8+ T cells sorted from blood. The chain carries TRBV11-2 and TRBJ2-1; 9 bases are a match to TRBD2. This chain's CDR3 is CASSFKYSGRIFYNEQFF. The CDR3 region has the DNA TGTGCCAGCAGCTTCAAATATAGCGGGAGAATTTTCTACAATGAGCAGTTCTTC.